This paragraph reports one T cell receptor beta chain. Using immunoSEQ multiplex PCR, the repertoire was profiled, and TCRdb retains in-frame clones only, with some absent. The profile shows more than 300,000 clones, 90% of them singletons. This entry comes from a study of blood T cell repertoires in COVID-19. The V gene's germline CDR1 is SGHTS and CDR2 YDEGEE. V lost 0 bases and J lost 5, with 15 bases in between. CDR3 length equals 16 residues. Sequencing was carried out using peripheral blood. V is TRBV5-8 and J is TRBJ1-5; D might be TRBD1 (6 bases). This clonotype was obtained from a woman in her forties with COVID-19, enrolled during active disease. The CDR3, as DNA: TGTGCCAGCAGCTTGGGAGAAAGGGGGTTGGATCAGCCCCAGCATTTT. This translates into CASSLGERGLDQPQHF.